This TCR beta chain was identified during a study of glioma-infiltrating T cells. The study, taken as a whole, reports: Non-neoplastic patients had below-expected tissue-blood divergence, while all gliomas exceeded expectation.

For this clonotype: The antigen remains unidentified. Mismatch with germline at one junction end may stem from a read error.

Amplification of TCR alpha and beta CDR3 regions from RNA used iRepertoire nested multiplex PCR. For one-step reverse transcription and amplification, roughly 100-400 ng of tissue mRNA or PBMC total RNA was used. MiXCR was run by TCRdb on the multiplex PCR reads, yielding one entry per CDR3 protein. The profile shows fewer than 200,000 distinct CDR3 sequences, around 30% of them singletons. The CDR3 consists of 15 residues. Germline CDR1 reads MNHEY; CDR2 reads SVGEGT. The chain uses TRBV6-2 or TRBV6-3 and TRBJ1-5; tentative D call: TRBD1 (5 bases). The sequenced sample was glioma tissue, nonneoplastic brain tissue, or PBMCs (not recorded which). This sequence was found in a human donor with low-grade glioma or glioblastoma, undergoing nonglioma brain surgery, or in good health (not recorded which). Written as DNA, the CDR3 is TGTGCCAGCAGGGGACTTGGGGCCCTCAATCGGCCCGAGCATTTT. Translated, it gives CASRGLGALNRPEHF.